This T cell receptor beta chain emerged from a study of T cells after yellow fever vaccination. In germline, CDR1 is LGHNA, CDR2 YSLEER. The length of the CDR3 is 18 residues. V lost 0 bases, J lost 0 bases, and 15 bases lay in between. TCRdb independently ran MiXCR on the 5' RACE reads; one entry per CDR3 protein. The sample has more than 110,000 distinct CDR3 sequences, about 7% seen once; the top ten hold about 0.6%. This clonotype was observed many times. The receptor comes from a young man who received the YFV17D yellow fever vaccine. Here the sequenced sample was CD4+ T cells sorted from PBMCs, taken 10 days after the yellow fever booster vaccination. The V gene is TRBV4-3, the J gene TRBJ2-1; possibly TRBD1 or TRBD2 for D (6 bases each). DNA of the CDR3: TGCGCCAGCAGCCAAGATAACTGGGGGGCTTTCTCCTACAATGAGCAGTTCTTC. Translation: CASSQDNWGAFSYNEQFF.